The source of this TCR beta chain is a study of T cell responses to AZD1222 COVID-19 vaccine. Study summary: Timing groups of about 4 and about 12 weeks for second doses were pooled.

Method: immunoSEQ multiplex PCR; TCRdb's copy keeps in-frame clones and lacks some. The sample includes approximately 140,000 clones, nearly 90% of them seen just once. Note on this clone: Its specificity is unknown.

CDR3 length: 19 residues. V shed 5 bases and J 0 bases; nucleotides not matched to a gene: 14. The V gene's germline CDR1 is LNHDA and CDR2 SQIVND (reference sequence). Broader study findings: Among vaccine-associated CD4 TCRs, coverage spanned spike, with dominance at 160-218 and 743-854. Donors skewed white British and female; clonal diversity was possibly underestimated.

This TCR was sampled from an adult in good health. The gene calls are TRBV19 and TRBJ2-1; 9 positions match TRBD2. The sample consisted of peripheral blood, taken on day 0 of AZD1222 vaccination. This chain's CDR3 is CASSVTGLALTSSYNEQFF. CDR3 sequence (DNA): TGTGCCAGTAGTGTAACGGGACTAGCTTTGACTAGCTCCTACAATGAGCAGTTCTTC.